These T cell receptor beta chains were read from a single sample in a study of blood T cell repertoires in COVID-19. Sequenced by immunoSEQ multiplex PCR; TCRdb stores in-frame clones only, minus some. The sample lists 200,000 to 250,000 clones, under 90% occurring once. The sequenced material came from PBMCs or T cells enriched from blood (not recorded which). The receptors stem from a woman between 50 and 59 years old who had been exposed to COVID-19. Each CDR3 is given with its conserved first and last residue. Each record gives: J gene, V gene, clone size, D gene, CDR3 DNA, CDR3 protein. The D gene is left open where the match is weak. Clone size, where shown, is once, few, many, or a class for clones that have expanded.

J: TRBJ1-5; V: TRBV29-1; size: .; D: .; DNA: TGCAGCGTTGATAATAGCAATCAGCCCCAGCATTTT; CDR3: CSVDNSNQPQHF
J: TRBJ2-1; V: TRBV11-2; size: .; D: TRBD2; DNA: TGTGCCAGCAGCTTATATGGCGGGGGCTCCTACAATGAGCAGTTCTTC; CDR3: CASSLYGGGSYNEQFF
J: TRBJ2-7; V: TRBV20-1; size: .; D: .; DNA: TGCAGTGGGCAAAACAGGCAGGAGCAGTACTTC; CDR3: CSGQNRQEQYF
J: TRBJ1-5; V: TRBV28; size: .; D: .; DNA: TGTGCCAGCAGACTAAGCTCTAGCAATCAGCCCCAGCATTTT; CDR3: CASRLSSSNQPQHF
J: TRBJ1-1; V: TRBV3-1/TRBV3-2; size: .; D: .; DNA: TGTGCCAGCACCCGAGGACAGATGGGAACTGAAGCTTTCTTT; CDR3: CASTRGQMGTEAFF
J: TRBJ2-5; V: TRBV7-9; size: .; D: TRBD2; DNA: TGTGCCAGCAGCTCGTCTCTTAGCGGGCTCACAAAAGAGACCCAGTACTTC; CDR3: CASSSSLSGLTKETQYF
J: TRBJ2-7; V: TRBV5-1; size: .; D: TRBD2; DNA: TGCGCCAGCAGCTTGATTCCCCCCCGGGGGGCCTACGAGCAGTACTTC; CDR3: CASSLIPPRGAYEQYF
J: TRBJ2-5; V: TRBV15; size: .; D: .; DNA: TGTGCCACCAGCTTATCCGGGAGTCGGGAAGAGACCCAGTACTTC; CDR3: CATSLSGSREETQYF
J: TRBJ1-5; V: TRBV11-2; size: .; D: .; DNA: TGTGCCAGCAGCTTAGATCGAGGGTGGGGTCAGCCCCAGCATTTT; CDR3: CASSLDRGWGQPQHF
J: TRBJ1-2; V: TRBV2; size: .; D: TRBD1; DNA: TGTGCCAGCAAGCCCAACCTACAGGGGGCCTACACCTTC; CDR3: CASKPNLQGAYTF
J: TRBJ1-6; V: TRBV4-3; size: .; D: .; DNA: TGCGCCAGCAGCCAAGATGGGAGTTTTAATTCACCCCTCCACTTT; CDR3: CASSQDGSFNSPLHF
J: TRBJ1-1; V: TRBV12-3/TRBV12-4; size: .; D: .; DNA: TGTGCCAGCAGGTATCAGGGGAGTGAAGCTTTCTTT; CDR3: CASRYQGSEAFF
J: TRBJ2-2; V: TRBV19; size: .; D: TRBD2; DNA: TGTGCCAGTCGAACGAGCGGGGGGCCCACCGGGGAGCTGTTTTTT; CDR3: CASRTSGGPTGELFF
J: TRBJ2-5; V: TRBV5-1; size: .; D: .; DNA: TGCGCCAGCAGCTTCGGGGGGCCAGAGACCCAGTACTTC; CDR3: CASSFGGPETQYF
J: TRBJ1-1; V: TRBV4-1; size: .; D: TRBD1; DNA: TGCGCCAGCAGCCAAGAGGACAGGGCAGGGGCTGAAGCTTTCTTT; CDR3: CASSQEDRAGAEAFF
J: TRBJ2-3; V: TRBV28; size: .; D: TRBD1; DNA: TGTGCCAGCAAACCAGACAGGGTGACAGATACGCAGTATTTT; CDR3: CASKPDRVTDTQYF
J: TRBJ2-5; V: TRBV5-1; size: .; D: .; DNA: TGCGCCAGCAGCTTCAGCGAGACTGGAAATCAAGAGACCCAGTACTTC; CDR3: CASSFSETGNQETQYF
J: TRBJ2-3; V: TRBV18; size: .; D: TRBD2; DNA: TGTGCCAGCTCACCAAGGGGACTAGCGGTGCATACGCAGTATTTT; CDR3: CASSPRGLAVHTQYF
J: TRBJ1-1; V: TRBV3-1/TRBV3-2; size: .; D: .; DNA: TGTGCCAGCAGACCGACAGCCGACGCTGAAGCTTTCTTT; CDR3: CASRPTADAEAFF
J: TRBJ1-2; V: TRBV3-1/TRBV3-2; size: .; D: .; DNA: TGTGCCAGCAGCCAGGGCCAGGGGACCTCCTATGGCTACACCTTC; CDR3: CASSQGQGTSYGYTF
J: TRBJ2-1; V: TRBV7-2; size: .; D: .; DNA: TGTGCCAGCAGCTTAGGAGGGGGGGGTAAGGGTGAGCAGTTCTTC; CDR3: CASSLGGGGKGEQFF
J: TRBJ2-2; V: TRBV10-3; size: .; D: .; DNA: TGTGCCATCTCCGAAGACAGATTCACCGGGGAGCTGTTTTTT; CDR3: CAISEDRFTGELFF
J: TRBJ2-7; V: TRBV20-1; size: .; D: .; DNA: TGCAGTGCTAGTGTGGCGGCCTACGAGCAGTACTTC; CDR3: CSASVAAYEQYF
J: TRBJ2-7; V: TRBV7-2; size: .; D: .; DNA: TGTGCCAGCAGACTAGGGGGGGGGCCTTGGGAGCAGTACTTC; CDR3: CASRLGGGPWEQYF
J: TRBJ1-1; V: TRBV9; size: .; D: .; DNA: TGTGCCAGCAGCCCAGGGCTCCTGAACACTGAAGCTTTCTTT; CDR3: CASSPGLLNTEAFF
J: TRBJ2-7; V: TRBV7-2; size: .; D: TRBD2; DNA: TGTGCCAGCAGCTCGACTAGCGGGGGGGGCGAGCAGTACTTC; CDR3: CASSSTSGGGEQYF
J: TRBJ2-4; V: TRBV19; size: few; D: TRBD1; DNA: TGTGCCAGTAGACACACGCAGGGGGAAAATCGGGCCAAAAACATTCAGTACTTC; CDR3: CASRHTQGENRAKNIQYF
J: TRBJ1-2; V: TRBV14; size: .; D: TRBD1; DNA: TGTGCCAGCAGCTTACAGGGGCAATACGGCTACACCTTC; CDR3: CASSLQGQYGYTF
J: TRBJ1-2; V: TRBV2; size: .; D: TRBD1; DNA: TGTGCCAGCAGCGCGGACAGGATCCATGGCTACACCTTC; CDR3: CASSADRIHGYTF
J: TRBJ2-2; V: TRBV7-3; size: few; D: .; DNA: TGTGCCAGCAGCTTAAATCCAGGGGCGGTCGGGGAGCTGTTTTTT; CDR3: CASSLNPGAVGELFF
J: TRBJ2-1; V: TRBV21-1; size: .; D: .; DNA: TGTGCCAGCAGCGCAAAAGGGGGACAGGGGAATGAGCAGTTCTTC; CDR3: CASSAKGGQGNEQFF
J: TRBJ1-2; V: TRBV30; size: .; D: .; DNA: TGTGCCTGGAGTGTACACCCCCAGGACAGAATCTATGGCTACACCTTC; CDR3: CAWSVHPQDRIYGYTF
J: TRBJ2-2; V: TRBV5-1; size: .; D: TRBD1; DNA: TGCGCCAGCAGCTTAGGACAGGGGATTCCCGGGGAGCTGTTTTTT; CDR3: CASSLGQGIPGELFF
J: TRBJ2-3; V: TRBV27; size: .; D: .; DNA: TGTGCCAGCAGAAAGACACAAACCAATACGCAGTATTTT; CDR3: CASRKTQTNTQYF
J: TRBJ2-5; V: TRBV7-3; size: .; D: .; DNA: TGTGCCAGCAGCTTTGGGGTTGGAGGGGAGGAGACCCAGTACTTC; CDR3: CASSFGVGGEETQYF
J: TRBJ1-6; V: TRBV28; size: .; D: .; DNA: TGTGCCAGCAGTTTTACGGGGGGTAGCTCCTATAATTCACCCCTCCACTTT; CDR3: CASSFTGGSSYNSPLHF
J: TRBJ1-1; V: TRBV18; size: .; D: TRBD1; DNA: TGTGCCAGCTCACAGGGGGCCAGCACTGAAGCTTTCTTT; CDR3: CASSQGASTEAFF
J: TRBJ2-5; V: TRBV19; size: .; D: .; DNA: TGTGCCAGTAGTCTGACCGGGTTCCAAGAGACCCAGTACTTC; CDR3: CASSLTGFQETQYF
J: TRBJ2-7; V: TRBV29-1; size: .; D: TRBD1; DNA: TGCAGCGTTGTAACATACAGGGGCACCCTTGGGGAGCAGTACTTC; CDR3: CSVVTYRGTLGEQYF